This entry lists 9 T cell receptor beta chains sequenced from one sample in a study of blood T cell repertoires in COVID-19. The table came from immunoSEQ multiplex PCR; TCRdb's copy has only in-frame clones and leaves some out. Seen here are about 59,000 clones, about 70% observed once, and the top ten hold approximately 15%. The sequencing input was peripheral blood. Receptors were obtained from a woman in her 70s with acute or convalescent COVID-19.

The CDR3 spells CASSSGQGRTEAFF. The CDR3 nucleotides read TGTGCCAGCAGTTCAGGACAGGGAAGAACTGAAGCTTTCTTT. The V gene is TRBV6-5, the J gene TRBJ1-1; TRBD1 matches 8 bases. The CDR3 runs 14 residues. CDR1 is MNHEY and CDR2 is SVGAGI in the germline V gene. The junction had 6 bases not matched to a gene; V was cut back by 4 bases and J by 5 bases.

The V gene is TRBV9, the J gene TRBJ1-1; weak D call: TRBD1 (6 bases). In germline, CDR1 is SGDLS, CDR2 YYNGEE. V lost 4 bases to trimming and J lost 5 bases, with 15 bases between them. This CDR3 is 14 amino acids long. The CDR3 DNA reads as TGTGCCAGCAGCTCCTTCCCTCAGGGGACTGAAGCTTTCTTT. Protein product: CASSSFPQGTEAFF.

The chain couples TRBV27 to TRBJ2-2, with a tentative D call TRBD1 (6 bases). With 2 bases removed from V and 6 bases from J, the gap between germline ends came to 16 bases. This CDR3 comprises 16 residues. The V gene's germline CDR1 is MNHEY and CDR2 SMNVEV (reference sequence). DNA of the CDR3: TGTGCCAGCAGTTTAAAGCACAGGGATAAAGCCGGGGAGCTGTTTTTT. It specifies CASSLKHRDKAGELFF.

This chain links TRBV25-1 with TRBJ2-7, with 7 bases lining up with TRBD1. Trimming took 2 bases from V and 7 from J; bases not matched to a gene: 5. There are 13 residues in the CDR3. Per the germline V gene, CDR1 is MGHDK and CDR2 is SYGVNS. The CDR3 sequence is CASSEGGQFEQYF. CDR3 DNA sequence: TGTGCCAGCAGTGAAGGGGGACAGTTTGAGCAGTACTTC.

J is TRBJ1-2 and V is TRBV4-1; the D gene is possibly TRBD1 (5 bases). Germline CDR1 is MGHRA and CDR2 is YSYEKL. With 0 bases removed from V and 5 bases from J, the gap between germline ends came to 16 bases. The CDR3 is 16 residues long. For the CDR3, the DNA is TGCGCCAGCAGCCAAGATAATAGAGGGGCGGGATATGGCTACACCTTC. Translated: CASSQDNRGAGYGYTF.

This chain uses TRBV24-1 with TRBJ2-4, with D maybe TRBD1 (6 bases). V was shortened by 2 bases and J by 6 bases, with 13 bases between the two germline ends. Germline loops: CDR1 KGHDR, CDR2 SFDVKD. CDR3 length: 15 amino acids. Here the CDR3 DNA reads TGTGCCACCAGTGATTCCGGACCCAGGGGAAACATTCAGTACTTC. It translates to CATSDSGPRGNIQYF.

The sample holds a few counts of this clone. The chain uses TRBV19 and TRBJ1-5; TRBD1 is a possible D gene (6 bases). Trimming shortened V by 8 bases and J by 0 bases, and 14 bases separated the two germline ends. The CDR3 has 15 residues. Germline V lookup: CDR1 LNHDA, CDR2 SQIVND (reference sequence). The CDR3 sequence: CASEDSINSNQPQHF. CDR3 nucleotide sequence: TGTGCCAGTGAGGACAGTATCAATAGCAATCAGCCCCAGCATTTT.

V usage is TRBV6-5 and J usage is TRBJ2-3; 7 nucleotides line up with TRBD2. With V trimmed by 6 bases and J by 6 bases, 6 bases remained unmatched. This CDR3 spans 13 amino acids. The V gene's germline CDR1 is MNHEY and CDR2 SVGAGI. The CDR3 coding sequence is TGTGCCAGCAGCCCGGGACTATCCGATACGCAGTATTTT. This translates into CASSPGLSDTQYF.

The CDR3 DNA sequence: TGTGCCACCAACCCGGGGGGGCCTAGCAATCAGCCCCAGCATTTT. Residues: CATNPGGPSNQPQHF. The chain couples TRBV15 to TRBJ1-5; possible D gene TRBD1, 6 bases. Trimming removed 7 bases from V and 0 bases from J, with 13 bases in between. The CDR3 has 15 residues. Looked up from germline, CDR1 is LNHNV and CDR2 is YYDKDF (reference sequence).